This T cell receptor (beta chain) was sequenced for a study of T cell responses to AZD1222 COVID-19 vaccine. Germline CDR1 reads MDHEN; CDR2 reads SYDVKM. V was trimmed by 5 bases and J by 2 bases, leaving 12 bases between them. The CDR3 runs to 14 residues. The method was immunoSEQ multiplex PCR; TCRdb's version includes in-frame clones alone and lacks a portion of them. The sample holds 70,000 to 95,000 clones; under 90% are singletons and the top ten take 1.2% to 1.5%. This clone was recorded a few times. Sequenced here: peripheral blood, sampled 28 days after the second AZD1222 dose. The V call is TRBV28, the J call TRBJ1-2; maybe TRBD1 (5 bases). The TCR was taken from an adult who received the AZD1222 COVID-19 vaccine. The chain's CDR3 is CASSPPGRNYGYTF. For the CDR3, the DNA is TGTGCCAGCAGTCCACCGGGACGGAACTATGGCTACACCTTC.